A single sample is the source of the 5 T cell receptor beta chains below, sequenced in a study of cytomegalovirus exposure and HLA in healthy donors. Both 60 Vbeta primers and 13 Jbeta primers went into the PCR. Using immunoSEQ multiplex PCR, the repertoire was profiled, and TCRdb retains in-frame clones only, with some absent. This table holds about 120,000 clones, roughly 66% found once. Sequenced sample: PBMCs. These TCRs come from a man between 18 and 35 years old in good health and CMV-seronegative.

The V gene is TRBV4-1, the J gene TRBJ2-1; 11 bases agree with TRBD2. In germline, CDR1 is MGHRA, CDR2 YSYEKL. V was pared by 4 bases and J by 7 bases, with 9 bases of the junction left unmatched. CDR3 length: 16 amino acids. Written as DNA, the CDR3 is TGCGCCAGCAGCCTCCGTAGCGGGGGGGTAGTGAATGAGCAGTTCTTC. This sequence encodes CASSLRSGGVVNEQFF.

This clone was detected once. This sequence joins TRBV4-2 and TRBJ2-3; 11 bases are a match to TRBD2. After removal of 4 bases from V and 3 bases from J, the junction contained 6 bases not matched to a gene. The CDR3 is 16 residues long. CDR1 and CDR2 (germline): LGHNA, YNFKEQ. The CDR3 DNA is TGTGCCAGCAGCCGAGAGACTAGCGGGGTTACAGATACGCAGTATTTT. Translation gives CASSRETSGVTDTQYF.

The chain carries TRBV6-1 and TRBJ1-2; D uncertain. The CDR3 has 16 residues. Germline lookup yields CDR1 MNHNS and CDR2 SASEGT. Trimming pared 0 bases from V and 2 bases from J, leaving 13 bases between. The CDR3, as DNA: TGTGCCAGCAGTGAAGCGCGGTCCGGTGTCAACTATGGCTACACCTTC. This translates into CASSEARSGVNYGYTF.

V gene TRBV2 combines with J gene TRBJ2-7; no firm D call. The V gene lost 4 bases and the J gene lost 0 bases, with 10 bases spanning the gap. The CDR3 spans 14 residues. Germline assignment: CDR1 SNHLY and CDR2 FYNNEI. CDR3 in DNA: TGTGCCAGCAGTGTAGCAGTTAGCTCCTACGAGCAGTACTTC. It yields the protein CASSVAVSSYEQYF.

This rearrangement joins TRBV5-1 to TRBJ2-3; D call uncertain. This CDR3 contains 14 residues. Germline lookup yields CDR1 SGHRS and CDR2 YFSETQ. Trimming cost V 4 bases and J 3 bases, with 12 bases left between them. CDR3 sequence: CASSRGERTDTQYF. CDR3 DNA: TGCGCCAGCAGCCGAGGAGAGAGGACAGATACGCAGTATTTT.